What follows are 23 T cell receptor beta chains derived from one specimen sequenced in a study of T-cell memory formation after mild COVID-19 (dated by TCRdb to the early 2020s). Library generation was performed with 5' RACE. Sequencing instrument: Illumina NovaSeq 6000. TCRdb took the public reads, trimmed them with fastp at Q25, ran MiXCR for clone calling and kept in-frame beta chains. All rows with the same CDR3 protein become a single entry with the most common DNA and genes. The sample has almost 550,000 distinct CDR3 sequences on record, around 20% of them singletons. The ten largest make up under 15% of the sample. Material: PBMCs or a T cell subset sorted from them (not recorded which). The source of these receptors is an adult woman who had mild COVID-19 (a few samples of this study predate the infection). The sample titles of this study are shuffled in the database, so cell type and time point are left out; the donor was told from shared clones.

The table lists this clonotype with a few counts. The chain combines TRBV5-1 with TRBJ2-7; TRBD2 might be the D (6 bases). The germline CDR1 and CDR2 sequences are SGHRS and YFSETQ. The germline V and J ends were trimmed by 4 bases and 0 bases, with 11 bases remaining between them. CDR3 length: 14 residues. CDR3 in amino acids: CASSHGGSSYEQYF. As DNA, the CDR3 is TGCGCCAGCAGCCACGGGGGTAGCTCCTACGAGCAGTACTTC.

J is TRBJ2-7 and V is TRBV20-1; possibly TRBD1 for D (6 bases). Germline V gene data show CDR1 as DFQATT and CDR2 as SNEGSKA (reference sequence). CDR3 length: 13 residues. Trimming shortened V by 3 bases and J by 4 bases, and 13 bases separated the two germline ends. This CDR3 reads CSARIRGSYEQYF. The DNA of the CDR3 is TGCAGTGCTAGGATAAGGGGGAGTTACGAGCAGTACTTC.

This clonotype was seen a few times. V and J are TRBV20-1 and TRBJ2-3; 11 nucleotides align to TRBD2. The ends lost 4 bases at V and 0 bases at J; junction bases unmatched: 3. The CDR3 covers 15 residues. Germline lookup yields CDR1 DFQATT and CDR2 SNEGSKA (reference sequence). CDR3 DNA: TGCAGTGCTACGCGGACTAGCGGGAGCACAGATACGCAGTATTTT. It yields the protein CSATRTSGSTDTQYF.

This rearrangement joins TRBV7-8 to TRBJ2-1; 16 nucleotides align to TRBD2. CDR3 length: 20 amino acids. Germline V CDR1 and CDR2: SGHVS, FQNEAQ. V lost 7 bases to trimming and J lost 0 bases; unmatched junction nucleotides: 12. The CDR3 is CASIKTTGTSGRGSYNEQFF. Here the CDR3 DNA reads TGTGCCAGCATCAAGACCACCGGGACTAGCGGGAGGGGCTCCTACAATGAGCAGTTCTTC.

This chain links TRBV24-1 with TRBJ2-1; D perhaps matches TRBD2 (6 bases). The CDR3 length is 11 residues. The germline V and J ends were trimmed by 6 bases and 10 bases, with 9 bases remaining between them. In germline, CDR1 is KGHDR, CDR2 SFDVKD. Written as DNA, the CDR3 is TGTGCCACCAGTAGCCTAGCGGAGCAGTTCTTC. It is translated as CATSSLAEQFF.

The chain recombines TRBV10-3 with TRBJ2-5, with D perhaps matching TRBD1 or TRBD2 (5 bases each). CDR3 length: 16 amino acids. Germline CDR1 and CDR2: ENHRY and SYGVKD. Deletions cut 4 bases from V and 2 bases from J, with 17 bases between. Written as DNA, the CDR3 is TGTGCCATCAGTGGAGGGGCCATACAAGGGCAAGAGACCCAGTACTTC. Amino acids: CAISGGAIQGQETQYF.

The chain employs TRBV7-9 and TRBJ1-3; no definite D call. V was clipped by 8 bases and J by 0 bases, with 8 bases between them. The germline V gene encodes CDR1 SEHNR and CDR2 FQNEAQ (reference sequence). There are 13 residues in the CDR3. CDR3 region: CASDASSGNTIYF. CDR3 DNA: TGTGCCAGCGACGCAAGCTCTGGAAACACCATATATTTT.

The rearrangement uses TRBV7-2 and TRBJ2-1; D might be TRBD1 or TRBD2, each matching 5 bases. Trimming pared 3 bases from V and 2 bases from J, leaving 17 bases between. The length of the CDR3 is 17 residues. Germline lookup yields CDR1 SGHTA and CDR2 FQGNSA. CDR3 sequence: CASSLGSSQGPYNEQFF. DNA for the CDR3: TGTGCCAGCAGCTTGGGGAGTTCCCAGGGACCCTACAATGAGCAGTTCTTC.

This clonotype has only a few counts. This sequence joins TRBV3-1 and TRBJ1-2, with D possibly being TRBD1 (5 bases). The germline V gene encodes CDR1 LGHDT and CDR2 YNNKEL (reference sequence). Trimming took 0 bases from V and 5 from J, leaving 16 bases between them. The CDR3 extends over 16 amino acids. DNA of the CDR3: TGTGCCAGCAGCCAAGACGGGGCCCGCTGGCTATATGGCTACACCTTC. Protein: CASSQDGARWLYGYTF. Full variable domain (missing parts from reference TRBV3-1 and TRBJ1-2): DTAVSQTPKYLVTQMGNDKSIKCEQNLGHDTMYWYKQDSKKFLKIMFSYNNKELIINETVPNRFSPKSPDKAHLNLHINSLELGDSAVYFCASSQDGARWLYGYTFGSGTRLTVV.

This clonotype was found a few times. The chain recombines TRBV20-1 with TRBJ1-3; D is ambiguous. Trimming cost V 1 base and J 0 bases, with 7 bases left between them. This CDR3 comprises 14 residues. CDR1 and CDR2 from the germline V gene are DFQATT and SNEGSKA (reference sequence). CDR3 in DNA: TGCAGTGCTAGAGGGGGTTACTCTGGAAACACCATATATTTT. It specifies CSARGGYSGNTIYF.

This clonotype was counted between two and nine times. V gene TRBV15 combines with J gene TRBJ2-2, with 12 bases matching TRBD2. The V and J ends lost 3 bases and 0 bases, in that order; junction bases with no gene match: 8. There are 19 residues in the CDR3. Per the germline V gene, CDR1 is LNHNV and CDR2 is YYDKDF (reference sequence). DNA for the CDR3: TGTGCCACCAGCAGGTCACTAGCGGGGGGAACTACGAACACCGGGGAGCTGTTTTTT. Translation gives CATSRSLAGGTTNTGELFF. The variable domain in full, completed from reference TRBV15 and TRBJ2-2, reads DAMVIQNPRYQVTQFGKPVTLSCSQTLNHNVMYWYQQKSSQAPKLLFHYYDKDFNNEADTPDNFQSRRPNTSFCFLDIRSPGLGDTAMYLCATSRSLAGGTTNTGELFFGEGSRLTVL.

The V gene is TRBV12-3 or TRBV12-4, the J gene TRBJ2-7; D is ambiguous. There are 14 residues in the CDR3. V was cut by 3 bases and J by 0 bases, with 9 bases left in between. CDR3 sequence reads: CASSFMGNSYEQYF. In nucleotides, the CDR3 is TGTGCCAGCAGTTTCATGGGAAACTCCTACGAGCAGTACTTC.

The V and J genes are TRBV19 and TRBJ2-1; TRBD2 matches at 10 bases. CDR3 length equals 15 residues. Germline assignment: CDR1 LNHDA and CDR2 SQIVND (reference sequence). V trimming: 6 bases; J trimming: 8 bases; junction bases outside the gene matches: 10. The CDR3 here is CASSRSGGAFDEQFF. The CDR3 DNA sequence: TGTGCCAGTAGCCGGAGCGGGGGGGCCTTTGATGAGCAGTTCTTC. Based on the CDR3 plus reference TRBV19 and TRBJ2-1, the full variable domain is DGGITQSPKYLFRKEGQNVTLSCEQNLNHDAMYWYRQDPGQGLRLIYYSQIVNDFQKGDIAEGYSVSREKKESFPLTVTSAQKNPTAFYLCASSRSGGAFDEQFFGPGTRLTVL.

Many counts were recorded for this clonotype. The chain has TRBV12-3 or TRBV12-4 and TRBJ2-1; the match to TRBD1 covers 9 bases. The CDR3 is made up of 14 amino acids. Losses at the gene ends were 6 bases for V and 7 bases for J; bases not matched to a gene: 7. DNA for the CDR3: TGTGCCAGCAGCACGGGACAGGGTGGAAATGAGCAGTTCTTC. Translating it yields CASSTGQGGNEQFF.

This chain joins TRBV19 and TRBJ2-3; 13 positions agree with TRBD2. The germline CDR1 and CDR2 sequences are LNHDA and SQIVND (reference sequence). There are 18 residues in the CDR3. Trimming removed 5 bases from V and 0 bases from J; junction bases left unmatched: 8. The CDR3 loop is CASSYGTSGTSSTDTQYF. The CDR3 bases are TGTGCCAGTAGTTATGGGACTAGCGGGACTTCTAGCACAGATACGCAGTATTTT.

V gene TRBV19 combines with J gene TRBJ2-2, with TRBD1 matching 9 bases. V gave up 6 bases and J gave up 2 bases; unmatched junction bases: 1. Germline loops: CDR1 LNHDA, CDR2 SQIVND (reference sequence). This CDR3 is built from 14 residues. The CDR3 here is CASRDRGNTGELFF. DNA for the CDR3: TGTGCCAGTAGGGACAGGGGAAACACCGGGGAGCTGTTTTTT.

The V call is TRBV25-1, the J call TRBJ2-3, with a weak D call TRBD1 (5 bases). The germline CDR1 and CDR2 sequences are MGHDK and SYGVNS. The CDR3 runs 16 residues. The V end was cut by 4 bases, the J end by 6 bases, with 20 bases between. Here the CDR3 DNA reads TGTGCCAGCAGTGTTTTTGCAGGGAACGACCTGGATACGCAGTATTTT. It translates to CASSVFAGNDLDTQYF.

The chain combines TRBV20-1 with TRBJ1-5, with D tentatively TRBD1 (5 bases). CDR3 length: 11 residues. V lost 5 bases to trimming and J lost 10 bases, with 12 bases between them. Germline V gives CDR1 DFQATT, CDR2 SNEGSKA (reference sequence). The CDR3 DNA reads as TGCAGTGCTGGGGCAAGGGCACCCCAGCATTTT. Its protein product is CSAGARAPQHF.

This clonotype was seen only a few times. The V gene is TRBV7-6, the J gene TRBJ2-1, with TRBD2 matching 7 bases. The CDR3 loop spans 15 amino acids. The V segment lost 4 bases and the J segment 2 bases; nucleotides outside the gene matches: 5. In germline, CDR1 is SGHVS, CDR2 FNYEAQ. The CDR3, as DNA: TGTGCCAGCAGCTCGGGGAGGGAACCCTACAATGAGCAGTTCTTC. It is translated as CASSSGREPYNEQFF. Combining the CDR3 with reference TRBV7-6 and TRBJ2-1 gives the whole variable domain GAGVSQSPRYKVTKRGQDVALRCDPISGHVSLYWYRQALGQGPEFLTYFNYEAQQDKSGLPNDRFSAERPEGSISTLTIQRTEQRDSAMYRCASSSGREPYNEQFFGPGTRLTVL.

This clonotype has only a few counts. This chain uses TRBV9 with TRBJ2-1; possible D gene TRBD2, 5 bases. Germline values: CDR1 SGDLS, CDR2 YYNGEE. V was trimmed by 0 bases and J by 5 bases, leaving 12 bases between them. The CDR3 covers 15 residues. The DNA for the CDR3 is TGTGCCAGCAGCGTAGCCAGCGGAAAACACAATGAGCAGTTCTTC. Translated: CASSVASGKHNEQFF.

This clonotype has ten or more counts. This chain connects TRBV5-1 to TRBJ1-1, with a possible D match to TRBD1 (5 bases). This CDR3 has 15 residues. Germline V gene data show CDR1 as SGHRS and CDR2 as YFSETQ. V gave up 0 bases and J gave up 4 bases, with 13 bases separating them. CDR3: CASSLGGDGGTEAFF. As DNA, the CDR3 is TGCGCCAGCAGCTTGGGCGGGGACGGGGGCACTGAAGCTTTCTTT. Based on the CDR3 plus reference TRBV5-1 and TRBJ1-1, the full variable domain is KAGVTQTPRYLIKTRGQQVTLSCSPISGHRSVSWYQQTPGQGLQFLFEYFSETQRNKGNFPGRFSGRQFSNSRSEMNVSTLELGDSALYLCASSLGGDGGTEAFFGQGTRLTVV.

CDR3 residues: CASSPGTGLDSPLHF. The CDR3 DNA is TGCGCCAGCAGCCCGGGGACAGGGTTGGATTCACCCCTCCACTTT. This chain joins TRBV5-1 and TRBJ1-6; 9 bases line up with TRBD1. Per germline, CDR1 SGHRS and CDR2 YFSETQ. CDR3 length: 15 residues. With V trimmed by 4 bases and J by 8 bases, 7 bases remained unmatched. The full variable domain, in which reference TRBV5-1 and TRBJ1-6 provide the parts outside the CDR3, is KAGVTQTPRYLIKTRGQQVTLSCSPISGHRSVSWYQQTPGQGLQFLFEYFSETQRNKGNFPGRFSGRQFSNSRSEMNVSTLELGDSALYLCASSPGTGLDSPLHFGNGTRLTVT.

This clonotype was counted only a few times. The V call is TRBV6-2 or TRBV6-3, the J call TRBJ2-4; a weak D match, TRBD2 (6 bases). Trimming took off 0 bases at V and 5 bases at J, with 20 bases between the two ends. From germline, CDR1 is MNHEY and CDR2 SVGEGT. The CDR3 is 18 residues long. Here the CDR3 reads CASSYSSWSGPGENIQYF. In nucleotides, the CDR3 is TGTGCCAGCAGTTACTCGAGTTGGAGCGGGCCGGGAGAAAACATTCAGTACTTC.